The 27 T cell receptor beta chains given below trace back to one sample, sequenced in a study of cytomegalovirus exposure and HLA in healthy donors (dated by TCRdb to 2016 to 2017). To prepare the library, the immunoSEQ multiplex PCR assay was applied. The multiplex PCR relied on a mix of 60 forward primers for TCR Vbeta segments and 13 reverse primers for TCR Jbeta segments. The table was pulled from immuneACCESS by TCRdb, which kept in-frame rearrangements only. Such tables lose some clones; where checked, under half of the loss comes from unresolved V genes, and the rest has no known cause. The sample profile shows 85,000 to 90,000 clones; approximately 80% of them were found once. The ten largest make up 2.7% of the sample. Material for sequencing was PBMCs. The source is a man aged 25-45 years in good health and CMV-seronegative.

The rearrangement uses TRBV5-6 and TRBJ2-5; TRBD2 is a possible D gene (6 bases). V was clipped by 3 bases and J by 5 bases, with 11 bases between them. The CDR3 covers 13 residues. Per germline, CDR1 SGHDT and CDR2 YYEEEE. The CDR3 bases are TGTGCCAGCAGCTCTCCTGGAGGGGAGACCCAGTACTTC. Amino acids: CASSSPGGETQYF.

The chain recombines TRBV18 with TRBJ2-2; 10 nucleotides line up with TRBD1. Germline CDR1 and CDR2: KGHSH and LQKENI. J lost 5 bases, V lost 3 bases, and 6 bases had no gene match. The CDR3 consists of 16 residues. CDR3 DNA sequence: TGTGCCAGCTCACCCGCCGGGACAGGGGTGACCGGGGAGCTGTTTTTT. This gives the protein CASSPAGTGVTGELFF.

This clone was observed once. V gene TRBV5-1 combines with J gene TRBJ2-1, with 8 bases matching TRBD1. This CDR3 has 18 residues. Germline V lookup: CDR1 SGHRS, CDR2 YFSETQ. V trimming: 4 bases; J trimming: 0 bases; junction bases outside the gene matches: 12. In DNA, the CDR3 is TGCGCCAGCAGCGGGACAGGCCTCCCTCGGAGCTCCTACAATGAGCAGTTCTTC. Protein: CASSGTGLPRSSYNEQFF.

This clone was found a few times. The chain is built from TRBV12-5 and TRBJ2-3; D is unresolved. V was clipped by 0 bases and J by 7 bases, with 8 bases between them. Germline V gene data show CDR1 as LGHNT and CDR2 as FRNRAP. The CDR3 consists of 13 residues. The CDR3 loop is CASGLVNTHTQYF. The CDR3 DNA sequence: TGTGCTAGTGGTTTGGTGAATACACATACGCAGTATTTT.

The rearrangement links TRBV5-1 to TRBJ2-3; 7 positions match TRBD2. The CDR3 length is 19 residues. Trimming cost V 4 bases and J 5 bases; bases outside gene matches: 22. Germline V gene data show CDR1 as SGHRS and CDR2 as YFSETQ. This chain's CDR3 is CASSLHSGLPQTFVDTQYF. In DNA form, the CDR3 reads TGCGCCAGCAGCCTACACTCGGGACTACCACAAACCTTTGTAGATACGCAGTATTTT.

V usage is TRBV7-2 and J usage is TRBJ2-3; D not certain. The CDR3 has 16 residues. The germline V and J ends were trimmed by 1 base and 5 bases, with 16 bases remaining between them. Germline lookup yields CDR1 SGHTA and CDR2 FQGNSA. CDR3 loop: CASSLGPIRSGDTQYF. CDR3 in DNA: TGTGCCAGCAGCTTAGGCCCGATCCGCTCAGGAGATACGCAGTATTTT.

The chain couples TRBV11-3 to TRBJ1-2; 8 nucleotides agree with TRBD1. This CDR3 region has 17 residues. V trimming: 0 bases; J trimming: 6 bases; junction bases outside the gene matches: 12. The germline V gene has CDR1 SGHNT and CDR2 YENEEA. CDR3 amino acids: CASSLDSGTGYRNGYTF. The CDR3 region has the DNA TGTGCCAGCAGCTTAGATTCCGGGACAGGCTACCGTAATGGCTACACCTTC.

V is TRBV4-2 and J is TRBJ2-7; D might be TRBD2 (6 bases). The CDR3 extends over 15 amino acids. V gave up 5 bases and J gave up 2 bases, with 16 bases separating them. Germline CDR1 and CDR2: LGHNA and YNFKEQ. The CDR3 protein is CASSKYRDSTYEQYF. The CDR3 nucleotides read TGTGCCAGCAGCAAGTACCGGGACTCCACCTACGAGCAGTACTTC.

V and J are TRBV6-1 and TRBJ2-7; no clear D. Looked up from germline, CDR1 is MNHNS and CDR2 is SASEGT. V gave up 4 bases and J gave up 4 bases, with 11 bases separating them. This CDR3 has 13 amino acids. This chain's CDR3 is CASSGIAGYEQYF. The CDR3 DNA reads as TGTGCCAGCAGTGGTATAGCCGGTTACGAGCAGTACTTC.

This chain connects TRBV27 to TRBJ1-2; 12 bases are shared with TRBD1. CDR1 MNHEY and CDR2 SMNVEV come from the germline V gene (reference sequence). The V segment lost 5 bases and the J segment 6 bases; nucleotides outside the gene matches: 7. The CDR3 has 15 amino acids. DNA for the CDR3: TGTGCCAGCAGTCCCCTCGGGACAGGGGGCGATGGCTACACCTTC. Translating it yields CASSPLGTGGDGYTF.

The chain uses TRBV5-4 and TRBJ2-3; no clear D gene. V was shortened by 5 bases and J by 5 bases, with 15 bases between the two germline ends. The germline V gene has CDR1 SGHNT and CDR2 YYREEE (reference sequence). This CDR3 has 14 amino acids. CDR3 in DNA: TGTGCCAGCAGTTCCCAGTGGGCCGGAGATACGCAGTATTTT. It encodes CASSSQWAGDTQYF. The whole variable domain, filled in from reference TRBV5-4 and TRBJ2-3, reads ETGVTQSPTHLIKTRGQQVTLRCSSQSGHNTVSWYQQALGQGPQFIFQYYREEENGRGNFPPRFSGLQFPNYSSELNVNALELDDSALYLCASSSQWAGDTQYFGPGTRLTVL.

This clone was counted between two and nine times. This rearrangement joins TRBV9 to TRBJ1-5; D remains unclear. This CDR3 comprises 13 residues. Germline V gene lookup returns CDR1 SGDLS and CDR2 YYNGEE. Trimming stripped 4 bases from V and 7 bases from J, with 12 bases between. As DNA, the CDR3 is TGTGCCAGCAGCCCCCTCCCGGGGCAGCCCCAGCATTTT. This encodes CASSPLPGQPQHF.

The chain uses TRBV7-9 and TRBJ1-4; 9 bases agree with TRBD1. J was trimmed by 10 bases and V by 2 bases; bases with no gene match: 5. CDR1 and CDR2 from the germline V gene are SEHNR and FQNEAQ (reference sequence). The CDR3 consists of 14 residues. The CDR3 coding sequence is TGTGCCAGCAGCTTATTGACAGGGGGAGGAAAACTGTTTTTT. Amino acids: CASSLLTGGGKLFF.

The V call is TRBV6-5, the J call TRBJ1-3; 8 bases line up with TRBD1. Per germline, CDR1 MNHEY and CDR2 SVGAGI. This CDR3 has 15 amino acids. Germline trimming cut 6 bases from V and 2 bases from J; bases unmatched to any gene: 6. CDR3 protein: CASRPRGLTGNTIYF. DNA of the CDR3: TGTGCCAGCAGGCCCAGGGGGCTAACTGGAAACACCATATATTTT.

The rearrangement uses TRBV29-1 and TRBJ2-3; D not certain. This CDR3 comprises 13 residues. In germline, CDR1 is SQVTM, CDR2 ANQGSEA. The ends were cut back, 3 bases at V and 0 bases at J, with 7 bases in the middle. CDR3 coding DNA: TGCAGCGTTGACGTCACTAGCACAGATACGCAGTATTTT. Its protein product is CSVDVTSTDTQYF.

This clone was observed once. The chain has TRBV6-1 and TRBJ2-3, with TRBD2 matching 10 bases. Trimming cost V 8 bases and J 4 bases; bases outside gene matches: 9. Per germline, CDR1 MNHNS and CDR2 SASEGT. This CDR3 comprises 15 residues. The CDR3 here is CASRLAAGGPDTQYF. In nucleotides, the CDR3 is TGTGCCAGCCGCCTGGCAGCGGGGGGGCCAGATACGCAGTATTTT.

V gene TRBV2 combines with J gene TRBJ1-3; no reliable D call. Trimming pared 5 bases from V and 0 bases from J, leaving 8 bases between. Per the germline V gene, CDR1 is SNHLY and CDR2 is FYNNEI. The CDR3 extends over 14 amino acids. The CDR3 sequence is CASSYIPSGNTIYF. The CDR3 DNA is TGTGCCAGCAGTTACATACCCTCTGGAAACACCATATATTTT.

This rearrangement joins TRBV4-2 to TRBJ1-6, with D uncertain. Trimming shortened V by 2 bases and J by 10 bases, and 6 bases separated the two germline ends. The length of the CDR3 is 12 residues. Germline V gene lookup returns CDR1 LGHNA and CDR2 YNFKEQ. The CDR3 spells CASSQFPSPLHF. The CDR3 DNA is TGTGCCAGCAGCCAATTCCCATCACCCCTCCACTTT.

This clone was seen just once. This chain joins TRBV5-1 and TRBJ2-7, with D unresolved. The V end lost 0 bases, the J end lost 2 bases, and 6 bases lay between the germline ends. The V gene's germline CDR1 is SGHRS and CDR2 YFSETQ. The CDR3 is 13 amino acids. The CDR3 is CASSLEQTYEQYF. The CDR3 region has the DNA TGCGCCAGCAGCTTGGAGCAAACCTACGAGCAGTACTTC.

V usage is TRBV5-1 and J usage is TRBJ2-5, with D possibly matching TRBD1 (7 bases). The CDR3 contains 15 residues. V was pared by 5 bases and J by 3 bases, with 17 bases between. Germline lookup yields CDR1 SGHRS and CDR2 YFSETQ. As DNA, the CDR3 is TGCGCCAGCAGGAAAGGAGACAGGGAGGAAGAGACCCAGTACTTC. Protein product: CASRKGDREEETQYF.

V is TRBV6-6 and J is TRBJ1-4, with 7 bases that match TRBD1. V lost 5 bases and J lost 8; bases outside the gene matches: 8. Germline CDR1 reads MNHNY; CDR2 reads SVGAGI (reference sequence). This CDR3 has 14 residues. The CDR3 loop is CASSDRQGHEKLFF. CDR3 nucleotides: TGTGCCAGCAGTGATCGACAGGGACACGAAAAACTGTTTTTT.

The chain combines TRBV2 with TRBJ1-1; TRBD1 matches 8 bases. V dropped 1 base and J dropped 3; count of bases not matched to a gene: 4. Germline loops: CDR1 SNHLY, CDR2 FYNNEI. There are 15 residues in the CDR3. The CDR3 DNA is TGTGCCAGCAGTGAAGGGGGACAGGTGTACACTGAAGCTTTCTTT. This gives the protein CASSEGGQVYTEAFF.

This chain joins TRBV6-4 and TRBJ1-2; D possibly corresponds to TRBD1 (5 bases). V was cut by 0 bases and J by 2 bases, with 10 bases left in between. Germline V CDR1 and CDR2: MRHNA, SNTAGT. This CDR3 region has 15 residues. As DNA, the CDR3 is TGTGCCAGCAGTGACTCGACTTCAGGGAACTATGGCTACACCTTC. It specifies CASSDSTSGNYGYTF.

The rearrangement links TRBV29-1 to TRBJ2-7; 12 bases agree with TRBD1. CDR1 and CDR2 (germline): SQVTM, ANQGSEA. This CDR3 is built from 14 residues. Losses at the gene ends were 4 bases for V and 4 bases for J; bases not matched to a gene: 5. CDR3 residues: CSVVRGQGAYEQYF. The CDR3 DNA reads TGCAGCGTTGTTCGGGGACAGGGGGCTTACGAGCAGTACTTC.

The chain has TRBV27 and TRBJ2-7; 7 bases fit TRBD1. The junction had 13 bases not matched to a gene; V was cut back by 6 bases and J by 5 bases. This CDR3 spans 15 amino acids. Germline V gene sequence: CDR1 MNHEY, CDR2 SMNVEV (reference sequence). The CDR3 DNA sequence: TGTGCCAGCAGCTCCGACAGGGCCACTTATCACGAGCAGTACTTC. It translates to CASSSDRATYHEQYF.

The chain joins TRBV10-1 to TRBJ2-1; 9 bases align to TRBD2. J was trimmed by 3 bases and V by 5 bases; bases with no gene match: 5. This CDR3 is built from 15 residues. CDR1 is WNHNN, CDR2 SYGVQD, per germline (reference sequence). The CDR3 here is CASSKSGGIYNEQFF. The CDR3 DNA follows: TGCGCCAGCAGTAAGAGCGGGGGGATCTACAATGAGCAGTTCTTC.

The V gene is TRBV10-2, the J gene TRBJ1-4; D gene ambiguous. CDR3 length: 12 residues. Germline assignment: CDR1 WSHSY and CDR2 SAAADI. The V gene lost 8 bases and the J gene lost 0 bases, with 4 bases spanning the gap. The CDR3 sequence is CASSATNEKLFF. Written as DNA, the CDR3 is TGCGCCAGCTCTGCAACTAATGAAAAACTGTTTTTT.